What follows is one TCR beta chain and its context. In the original processing: From reference gene primer amplification, estimates of nucleated cell counts were derived. The method was immunoSEQ multiplex PCR; TCRdb's version includes in-frame clones alone and lacks a portion of them. V, J and clone size were drawn from that table, and D and trimming were deduced from the DNA. The table records 200,000 or so clones, about 86% of them present only once. This sample is drawn from a study of blood T cell repertoires in COVID-19. Study-level background: T cells, B-cell-depleted T cells, or PBMCs supplied cDNA or gDNA.

The receptor comes from a woman aged 45 to 65 with acute or convalescent COVID-19. Sequences were obtained from peripheral blood.

CDR3 amino acids: CAWSYQMGSSYNSPLHF. The CDR3, as DNA: TGTGCCTGGAGTTATCAAATGGGGAGCTCCTATAATTCACCCCTCCACTTT. V and J are TRBV30 and TRBJ1-6; D is unclear. There are 17 residues in the CDR3. Germline V CDR1 and CDR2: GTSNPN, SVGIG (reference sequence). The V and J ends lost 2 bases and 0 bases respectively, with 14 bases between them.